This T cell receptor beta chain was sequenced for a study of long-term antiretroviral therapy in people with HIV. About the research overall: Earliest sampling preceded the 2015 immediate-ART recommendation by about a decade.

Study-wide results and limits: CDR3 lengths in HIV samples spanned a narrower range than controls.

Comment on this clone: Its antigen is not identified.

An immunoSEQ assay, version v3.0, was performed at survey level. Repertoires were generated with immunoSEQ multiplex PCR, while TCRdb's copy carries only in-frame clones and drops some. The sample contains approximately 26,000 clones, about 83% of which appear only once. The CDR3 length is 16 residues. V was trimmed by 1 base and J by 0 bases, leaving 9 bases between them. Germline V CDR1 and CDR2: SGHAT, FQNNGV. The rearrangement links TRBV11-2 to TRBJ1-4, with D possibly TRBD1 on 5 matching bases. Material: unsorted PBMCs, obtained 0.4 years after starting antiretroviral therapy. The receptor was derived from a man aged 18 to 29 with HIV. CDR3 coding DNA: TGTGCCAGCAGCTTAGGTGACAGAGCAACTAATGAAAAACTGTTTTTT. Protein: CASSLGDRATNEKLFF.